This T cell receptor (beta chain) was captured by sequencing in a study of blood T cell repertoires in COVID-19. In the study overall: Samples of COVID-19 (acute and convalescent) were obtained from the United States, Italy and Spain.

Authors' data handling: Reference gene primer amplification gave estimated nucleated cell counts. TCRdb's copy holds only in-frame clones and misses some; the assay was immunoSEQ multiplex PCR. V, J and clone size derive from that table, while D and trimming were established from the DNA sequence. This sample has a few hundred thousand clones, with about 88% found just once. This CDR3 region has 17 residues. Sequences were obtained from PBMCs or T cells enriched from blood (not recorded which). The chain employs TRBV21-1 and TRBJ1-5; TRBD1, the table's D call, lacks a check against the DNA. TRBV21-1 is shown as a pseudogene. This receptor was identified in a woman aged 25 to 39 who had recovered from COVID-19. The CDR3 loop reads CASSKRSRDRGNQPQHF. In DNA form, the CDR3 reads TGTGCCAGCAGCAAGCGGAGCCGGGACAGGGGCAATCAGCCCCAGCATTTT.